One T cell receptor beta chain is described in this entry. Antigen specificity is unknown. Germline CDR1 and CDR2: MNHEY and SVGAGI. The CDR3 is 13 residues long. These data are taken from a study of T cells expressing NK-cell markers. On the study more broadly: The study sequenced eight donors, seven HCMV-seropositive and one seronegative. Overall study findings and caveats: Of the CD8+ T cells in about 6 donors, roughly 1.0-7.0% belonged to dominant NKG2C+ clonotypes. A few donors' CD3+CD56-NKG2C+ cells were dominated by the same clonotypes.

TCR beta cDNA was generated via 5'RACE template switching incorporating UMIs. TCRdb reprocessed the 5' RACE reads and reports one entry per CDR3 protein, with no DNA. Its table lists about 460,000 distinct CDR3 sequences. The J gene is TRBJ2-2, the V gene TRBV6-5; there is no DNA to check the TCRdb D call of TRBD2. The receptor's source is a woman aged 50 to 60 in good health. Sequencing input: blood T cells: a sorted CD56 or NKG2C T cell subset, CD4+ or CD8+ T cells, or bulk PBMC T cells (not recorded which). The CDR3 spells CATGLSNTGELFF.